This TCR beta chain was profiled in a study of blood T cell repertoires in COVID-19. Study at large: Whether acute or convalescent, the COVID-19 samples came from the United States, Italy and Spain. From T cells, B-cell-depleted T cells, or PBMCs came the material, which was cDNA or gDNA.

The V gene's germline CDR1 is SQVTM and CDR2 ANQGSEA. V gave up 1 base and J gave up 3 bases; unmatched junction bases: 2. The CDR3 extends over 14 amino acids. In the authors' methods: Reference gene primer amplification gave estimated nucleated cell counts. The method was immunoSEQ multiplex PCR; TCRdb's version includes in-frame clones alone and lacks a portion of them. V and J calls and clone size are those listed in that table; D and trimming were worked out from the DNA. The repertoire consists of 140,000 to 150,000 clones, with 75% to 90% occurring once and the leading ten covering roughly 10%.

This receptor was obtained from a man aged 55-75 years with active or convalescent COVID-19. The chain links TRBV29-1 to TRBJ2-3; 9 bases fit TRBD2. Sequencing was performed on peripheral blood. This CDR3 is CSVEGLAGTDTQYF. The CDR3 nucleotides are TGCAGCGTTGAAGGGCTAGCGGGGACAGATACGCAGTATTTT.